The TCR beta chain under discussion was sequenced for a study of cytomegalovirus exposure and HLA in healthy donors. Study overall: Both the roughly 120 validation repertoires and the roughly 700 first-cohort repertoires used the same platform, as reported by a later analysis. Study results and limitations: The tendency of first-cohort TCR clusters to co-occur in the approximately 120 validation repertoires was identified by a subsequent analysis.

TCRdb's table, derived via immunoSEQ multiplex PCR, lists solely in-frame clones and lacks some. The sample lists about 200,000 clones, over 75% seen once, with 2% to 2.5% in the top ten. Looked up from germline, CDR1 is MGHRA and CDR2 is YSYEKL. With V trimmed by 1 base and J by 4 bases, 14 bases remained unmatched. The CDR3 is 19 residues long. A word on this clone: Its antigen is unknown.

The chain combines TRBV4-1 with TRBJ2-2, with 8 positions matching TRBD1. Sequenced input: PBMCs. This receptor was taken from a woman aged 18-29 years in good health and CMV-seropositive. The CDR3, as DNA: TGCGCCAGCAGCCAAGGCGTCTGGAGACAGGGGCATTCCACCGGGGAGCTGTTTTTT. As protein: CASSQGVWRQGHSTGELFF.